The entry that follows covers one TCR beta chain sequence. What antigen it recognizes has not been identified. For each sample, TRB amplification used approximately 260 ng of peripheral blood genomic DNA, equal to about 38,000 genome equivalents. This sample was taken from a study of T cell clusters in autoimmune cytopenias (dated by TCRdb to the late 2010s). Regarding the study in general: Healthy donor controls had a mean age of around 56 years and a median age of approximately 59 years, with 22 of 43 female. The median TRB sequencing depth was roughly 56,000 reads per sample, and the median number of distinct TRB clonotypes was about 2,400 per sample. Peripheral blood TRB and IGH repertoires were sequenced in autoimmune cytopenia patients at active disease and during treatment follow-up, alongside healthy, CLL and autoimmune hepatitis controls. The study was designed to test whether a disease-specific immune repertoire signature usable as a blood-based biomarker is carried by autoimmune cytopenia patients. For primary cytopenia, the controls were some 26 age-matched healthy donors, and for secondary cytopenia, the controls were approximately 13 age-matched CLL patients. The comparison group for autoimmune hepatitis repertoires was some 24 healthy donors matched for age and sex.

Broad study findings and their caveats: In the comparison of secondary cytopenia with CLL, the cluster-lack signature was not observed, apparently because the dominant lymphoma-associated repertoire masked the signature. TRB repertoire shifts, with less even repertoires observed in secondary cytopenia and CLL, were mostly attributed to lymphoma bias rather than autoimmunity. Healthy donors had almost three times as many exclusive TRB clusters as active autoimmune hepatitis patients, a finding consistent with an autoimmunity-wide signature. A lack of physiological T cell clusters in primary autoimmune cytopenia patients was suggested by GLIPH, as 51 clusters were found to be exclusive to healthy donors versus about 16 exclusive to patients. The T cell clusters were only ever defined in silico, so experimental validation of their functional role was still needed.

TRB rearrangements were amplified by multiplex PCR using a touch-down protocol with TRB-A and TRB-B primer pools mixed in one tube. Two consecutive PCR reactions with Phusion HS II polymerase added Illumina adapters and sample indices to the amplicons. After gel purification with the NucleoSpin Gel and PCR Clean-up kit, the amplicons were quantified by Qubit and checked for quality on an Agilent 2100 Bioanalyzer. Sequencing of the libraries was done on an Illumina MiSeq with 600-cycle, single-indexed, paired-end runs. The study's own analysis went as follows. MiXCR version 2.1.12 with the default MiXCR reference library was used to align and assemble TRB reads. Each unique CDR3 nucleotide sequence defined a clone, and only productive sequences with at least two reads were analysed. Repertoire diversity was assessed by alpha-parameterized diversity profiles (alpha 0 to 5), including Shannon (alpha 1) and Simpson (alpha 2) indices, computed with an R script. Combinatorial TRB VJ usage was calculated with the tcR package and was compared between cohorts by principal component analysis performed with ade4. GLIPH was used to cluster TCRbeta CDR3s in pairs of cohorts matched for age and read depth, and a Wilcoxon test was used to compare cluster frequencies. Reprocessed by TCRdb, the reads give a single entry per CDR3 protein sequence, without DNA. The authors' filters were not applied to this entry. This sample's table has entries for 5,100 or so distinct CDR3 sequences. Together, the top ten hold 15% of the sample.

The sample was also linked to a second study, of T cell repertoires in aging, cancer and after chemotherapy. The second publication reports: Donors spanned six age groups from 30 or younger to 70 or older, with at least three individuals per group. Healthy donor control TCR repertoires were recorded over several months to years and showed clear clonal overlap across re-sampling. The full dataset contained approximately 9.6 million TCR reads. Untreated patients with hematological or solid cancers showed significantly lower blood TCR diversity and higher clonality than age-matched healthy donors. Declining TCR diversity with age in healthy donors was mainly explained by loss of richness; in cancer patients, loss of evenness also contributed. In both cancer cohorts, the median generation probability rose over the chemotherapy interval, which suggests that the repertoire was reconstituted through rebound thymic output. It was noted by the authors that conclusions about immunological memory after chemotherapy cannot be drawn from the repertoire data. The study profiled peripheral blood TCR beta repertoires from healthy donors and cancer patients to examine immunoaging and T cell reconstitution after chemotherapy. Alongside around 98 healthy donors serving as a reference group, the cohort included approximately 220 cancer patients, of whom 94 had hematological cancers and more than 120 had solid cancers. MiXCR versions 2.12 and 3.0.5 were used to process the TRB sequences. Shannon diversity, evenness, clonality (one minus evenness), and alpha-parameterized diversity profiles from alpha 0 to 5 were included as repertoire metrics. The IGoR algorithm was used to compute generation probabilities of clones in paired pre- and post-chemotherapy samples.

Sample: peripheral blood. The source is a human donor in good health.

The CDR3 reads CASSEAMGQGDEKLFF. The chain is assembled from TRBV6-1 and TRBJ1-4; TCRdb's D call of TRBD1 is untestable without DNA. The CDR3 contains 16 residues, cysteine and phenylalanine counted. No nucleotide data were recorded. According to the germline V gene, CDR1 reads MNHNS and CDR2 reads SASEGT.